Presented here are 24 T cell receptor beta chains from one specimen sequenced in a study of cytomegalovirus exposure and HLA in healthy donors (dated by TCRdb to 2016 to 2017). Receptors were amplified or captured by the immunoSEQ multiplex PCR assay. The multiplex PCR relied on a mix of 60 forward primers for TCR Vbeta segments and 13 reverse primers for TCR Jbeta segments. TCRdb took this table from immuneACCESS and kept in-frame rearrangements with V and J called. Such tables lack part of the clones; where checked against another copy, unresolved V genes explain under half of the gap, and the rest is unexplained. The sample data list approximately 150,000 clones, and 68% of these were observed just once. Approximately 1.5% of the sample is taken by the ten largest. Sequencing was carried out using PBMCs. All receptors come from a man between 45 and 60 years old in good health and CMV-seronegative.

This sequence joins TRBV28 and TRBJ1-4; D is unclear. The CDR3 sequence is 11 residues long. CDR1 and CDR2 (germline): MDHEN, SYDVKM. V was cut by 3 bases and J by 7 bases, with 3 bases left in between. The CDR3 region is CASSLSEKLFF. The CDR3 DNA follows: TGTGCCAGCAGTTTGAGTGAAAAACTGTTTTTT.

The CDR3, as DNA: TGTGCCAGCAGTTACTCGAGGGGGAATGAGCAGTTCTTC. It translates to CASSYSRGNEQFF. The J gene is TRBJ2-1, the V gene TRBV6-5; a possible D gene is TRBD1 (6 bases). Trimming pared 0 bases from V and 7 bases from J, leaving 7 bases between. Per the germline V gene, CDR1 is MNHEY and CDR2 is SVGAGI. The CDR3 is 13 amino acids.

V is TRBV7-2 and J is TRBJ2-7; 8 nucleotides match TRBD2. The V gene end was trimmed by 4 bases and the J gene end by 6 bases; junction bases not matched to a gene: 11. The CDR3 is 15 amino acids. CDR1 is SGHTA, CDR2 FQGNSA, per germline. The DNA of the CDR3 is TGTGCCAGCAGCTCCCCCCGCGGGGGGTGGCTCGAGCAGTACTTC. The encoded protein is CASSSPRGGWLEQYF.

There are a few counts of this clone. This chain connects TRBV6-6 to TRBJ1-5; D is possibly TRBD1 (5 bases). V was cut by 2 bases and J by 8 bases, with 13 bases left in between. The CDR3 is 14 amino acids. Germline lookup yields CDR1 MNHNY and CDR2 SVGAGI (reference sequence). DNA of the CDR3: TGTGCCAGCAGTTACCGGGGGAAGGAGAAGCCCCAGCATTTT. Translating it yields CASSYRGKEKPQHF.

Only a few counts were recorded for this clone. CDR3 DNA: TGTGCCAGCAGCTTAGGGTCAGGGGGAAATGGCTACACCTTC. Translation gives CASSLGSGGNGYTF. The V call is TRBV7-2, the J call TRBJ1-2; 7 bases agree with TRBD1. The V and J ends lost 1 base and 6 bases, in that order; junction bases with no gene match: 5. Germline V CDR1 and CDR2: SGHTA, FQGNSA. The CDR3 runs to 14 residues.

This sequence joins TRBV6-6 and TRBJ1-5; D is uncertain. The CDR3 has 16 residues. The germline CDR1 and CDR2 sequences are MNHNY and SVGAGI (reference sequence). The germline V and J ends were trimmed by 2 bases and 4 bases, with 15 bases remaining between them. The CDR3, as DNA: TGTGCCAGCAGTTACACTGGACTGTTGGAGAATCAGCCCCAGCATTTT. This encodes CASSYTGLLENQPQHF.

The rearrangement links TRBV6-1 to TRBJ2-7, with TRBD2 identical over 7 bases. Unmatched junction bases numbered 5, after V lost 2 bases and J lost 7 bases. Germline CDR1 and CDR2: MNHNS and SASEGT. This CDR3 comprises 13 residues. The CDR3 protein is CASSENRRGEQYF. The CDR3 DNA sequence: TGTGCCAGCAGTGAAAACAGGCGGGGGGAGCAGTACTTC.

This chain uses TRBV4-1 with TRBJ2-2, with D possibly being TRBD1 (5 bases). Trimming took off 1 base at V and 4 bases at J, with 13 bases between the two ends. The CDR3 is 16 amino acids. Germline V gene data show CDR1 as MGHRA and CDR2 as YSYEKL. CDR3: CASSQASSGRTGELFF. The CDR3 coding sequence is TGCGCCAGCAGCCAAGCGTCGTCAGGGCGCACCGGGGAGCTGTTTTTT.

The CDR3 bases are TGTGCCAGCAGTTTCCCCAACAGGGTCCCTTACGAGCAGTACTTC. This sequence encodes CASSFPNRVPYEQYF. This rearrangement joins TRBV28 to TRBJ2-7, with D possibly matching TRBD1 (6 bases). V lost 3 bases and J 4 bases, leaving 16 bases between the germline ends. The CDR3 covers 15 residues. Germline CDR1 MDHEN, CDR2 SYDVKM.

The rearrangement links TRBV5-1 to TRBJ1-3; D gene ambiguous. Germline V CDR1 and CDR2: SGHRS, YFSETQ. This CDR3 has 17 residues. The V end lost 2 bases, the J end lost 4 bases, and 19 bases lay between the germline ends. The CDR3 spells CASSLGVSRSRGNTIYF. CDR3 DNA sequence: TGCGCCAGCAGCTTAGGAGTCAGCCGCTCTCGAGGAAACACCATATATTTT.

The rearrangement joins TRBV4-1 to TRBJ2-7; D call uncertain. The CDR3 extends over 14 amino acids. Germline V CDR1 and CDR2: MGHRA, YSYEKL. V gave up 0 bases and J gave up 3 bases, with 9 bases separating them. CDR3 nucleotides: TGCGCCAGCAGCCAAGATTTTACGGGCTACGAGCAGTACTTC. This encodes CASSQDFTGYEQYF.

The genes are TRBV28 and TRBJ1-6; 11 bases agree with TRBD1. CDR1 MDHEN and CDR2 SYDVKM come from the germline V gene. Trimming cost V 2 bases and J 0 bases; bases outside gene matches: 3. The CDR3 contains 18 residues. This CDR3 reads CASSLGQGASSYNSPLHF. The CDR3 DNA reads as TGTGCCAGCAGTTTAGGACAGGGGGCTAGCTCCTATAATTCACCCCTCCACTTT. The full variable domain, with the rest looked up from reference TRBV28 and TRBJ1-6, is DVKVTQSSRYLVKRTGEKVFLECVQDMDHENMFWYRQDPGLGLRLIYFSYDVKMKEKGDIPEGYSVSREKKERFSLILESASTNQTSMYLCASSLGQGASSYNSPLHFGNGTRLTVT.

This chain connects TRBV5-4 to TRBJ1-2; D gene ambiguous. CDR3 length: 14 amino acids. The V end lost 0 bases, the J end lost 4 bases, and 10 bases lay between the germline ends. Germline CDR1 and CDR2: SGHNT and YYREEE (reference sequence). The CDR3 protein is CASSLDNEAYGYTF. The CDR3 nucleotides read TGTGCCAGCAGCTTGGACAACGAGGCCTATGGCTACACCTTC.

In this sample, this clone turned up once. The gene calls are TRBV10-3 and TRBJ2-7; the D gene is possibly TRBD2 (6 bases). CDR3 length: 15 residues. Germline CDR1 reads ENHRY; CDR2 reads SYGVKD. Trimming shortened V by 2 bases and J by 0 bases, and 11 bases separated the two germline ends. In DNA, the CDR3 is TGTGCCATCAGTGAGGCCCCCGGGAGCTCCTACGAGCAGTACTTC. Residues: CAISEAPGSSYEQYF.

The V call is TRBV5-4, the J call TRBJ2-5, with D perhaps TRBD2 (6 bases). Deletions cut 0 bases from V and 5 bases from J, with 17 bases between. This CDR3 spans 16 amino acids. Germline-derived CDR1 and CDR2 are SGHNT and YYREEE (reference sequence). In DNA, the CDR3 is TGTGCCAGCAGCTTGGCCTCGGGGAGGAGTAGGGAGACCCAGTACTTC. It specifies CASSLASGRSRETQYF.

This clone was seen more than once but under ten times. This chain connects TRBV28 to TRBJ1-2; possible D gene TRBD1, 6 bases. In germline, CDR1 is MDHEN, CDR2 SYDVKM. V was shortened by 1 base and J by 0 bases, with 12 bases between the two germline ends. CDR3 length equals 16 residues. DNA of the CDR3: TGTGCCAGCAGTTTATCCGGGACACGTACTAACTATGGCTACACCTTC. Amino acid sequence: CASSLSGTRTNYGYTF.

This rearrangement joins TRBV5-1 to TRBJ2-7; tentative D call: TRBD2 (6 bases). Trimming removed 4 bases from V and 6 bases from J, with 23 bases in between. In germline, CDR1 is SGHRS, CDR2 YFSETQ. The CDR3 covers 16 residues. The CDR3 region is CASSPGTHPRGFEQYF. CDR3 bases: TGCGCCAGCAGCCCTGGGACTCACCCTAGAGGGTTCGAGCAGTACTTC.

The table lists this clone with a few counts. The chain uses TRBV28 and TRBJ2-5, with 9 bases lining up with TRBD2. V lost 4 bases to trimming and J lost 5 bases; unmatched junction nucleotides: 11. Germline lookup yields CDR1 MDHEN and CDR2 SYDVKM. The CDR3 spans 16 residues. The CDR3 is CASSSYTGTSLETQYF. CDR3 nucleotides: TGTGCCAGCAGTTCGTATACTGGGACTAGCCTGGAGACCCAGTACTTC. Filled out from reference TRBV28 and TRBJ2-5, the complete variable domain reads DVKVTQSSRYLVKRTGEKVFLECVQDMDHENMFWYRQDPGLGLRLIYFSYDVKMKEKGDIPEGYSVSREKKERFSLILESASTNQTSMYLCASSSYTGTSLETQYFGPGTRLLVL.

This clone has only a few counts. The chain carries TRBV11-2 and TRBJ1-1; D perhaps matches TRBD1 (6 bases). Germline CDR1 is SGHAT and CDR2 is FQNNGV. V shed 0 bases and J shed 4 bases, with 12 bases lying between them. The CDR3 length is 15 residues. CDR3 amino acids: CASSLDSGGATEAFF. CDR3 nucleotide sequence: TGTGCCAGCAGCTTAGATTCGGGGGGGGCCACTGAAGCTTTCTTT. The entire variable domain, with the rest obtained from reference TRBV11-2 and TRBJ1-1, is as follows: EAGVAQSPRYKIIEKRQSVAFWCNPISGHATLYWYQQILGQGPKLLIQFQNNGVVDDSQLPKDRFSAERLKGVDSTLKIQPAKLEDSAVYLCASSLDSGGATEAFFGQGTRLTVV.

This clone was seen more than once but under ten times. The chain couples TRBV18 to TRBJ1-2, with no clear D. V was trimmed by 6 bases and J by 0 bases, leaving 11 bases between them. There are 14 residues in the CDR3. Germline V gene lookup returns CDR1 KGHSH and CDR2 LQKENI. The CDR3 loop is CASSRGDTNYGYTF. For the CDR3, the DNA is TGTGCCAGCTCGCGGGGTGATACTAACTATGGCTACACCTTC.

The chain uses TRBV4-1 and TRBJ1-1; D is possibly TRBD1 (6 bases). The CDR3 has 15 amino acids. From germline, CDR1 is MGHRA and CDR2 YSYEKL. V lost 5 bases and J lost 0, with 13 bases in between. This chain's CDR3 is CASSFRTVMNTEAFF. CDR3 nucleotides: TGCGCCAGCAGCTTCCGGACAGTCATGAACACTGAAGCTTTCTTT.

This clone occurred a few times. This sequence joins TRBV5-6 and TRBJ2-7, with TRBD1 matching 7 bases. Germline values: CDR1 SGHDT, CDR2 YYEEEE. The CDR3 loop spans 16 amino acids. V dropped 5 bases and J dropped 0; count of bases not matched to a gene: 11. CDR3 loop: CASSFLTGSSSYEQYF. The CDR3 region has the DNA TGTGCCAGCAGTTTCCTGACAGGGAGCAGCTCCTACGAGCAGTACTTC. The full variable domain, completed using reference TRBV5-6 and TRBJ2-7, is DAGVTQSPTHLIKTRGQQVTLRCSPKSGHDTVSWYQQALGQGPQFIFQYYEEEERQRGNFPDRFSGHQFPNYSSELNVNALLLGDSALYLCASSFLTGSSSYEQYFGPGTRLTVT.

This clone was detected only once. The genes are TRBV9 and TRBJ1-3, with D possibly being TRBD1 (5 bases). The CDR3 has 14 amino acids. CDR1 and CDR2 (germline): SGDLS, YYNGEE. Between the trimmed V and J ends, which lost 3 bases and 2 bases, there was a span of 9 bases. In DNA form, the CDR3 reads TGTGCCAGCAGCGCCGACAGCCCTGGAAACACCATATATTTT. Its protein product is CASSADSPGNTIYF.

The V and J genes are TRBV7-2 and TRBJ2-1; 12 bases line up with TRBD2. CDR3 size: 16 residues. With 0 bases clipped from V and 9 bases from J, the junction kept 6 bases outside the gene matches. CDR1 and CDR2 from the germline V gene are SGHTA and FQGNSA. CDR3 sequence: CASSLALAGGQGEQFF. CDR3 bases: TGTGCCAGCAGCTTAGCCCTAGCGGGGGGGCAAGGTGAGCAGTTCTTC.